These T cell receptor beta chains were read from a single sample in a study of cytomegalovirus exposure and HLA in healthy donors. This table comes from immunoSEQ multiplex PCR, and its TCRdb copy is limited to in-frame clones, with some not included. The sample consists of 110,000 to 150,000 clones, about two thirds of them appearing once. The material sequenced was PBMCs. Every receptor here comes from a man aged 40-50 years in good health and CMV-seronegative. The CDR3 runs from the conserved cysteine through the conserved F or W. The order of the fields is J gene, D gene, V gene, CDR3 length, clone size, CDR3 DNA, CDR3 protein. A D gene is named only where the DNA matches it firmly. Size values are once, few and many counts, or a class for expanded clones, and some rows have none.

J gene: TRBJ2-6; D gene: NA; V gene: TRBV18; CDR3 length: 16; clone size: NA; CDR3 DNA: TGTGCCAGCTCACCGGCCCTCTCAGCTGGGGCCAACGTCCTGACTTTC; CDR3 protein: CASSPALSAGANVLTF
J gene: TRBJ2-7; D gene: NA; V gene: TRBV2; CDR3 length: 12; clone size: NA; CDR3 DNA: TGTGCCAGCGGCCAAAGCGGCTACGAGCAGTACTTC; CDR3 protein: CASGQSGYEQYF
J gene: TRBJ1-6; D gene: TRBD1; V gene: TRBV19; CDR3 length: 14; clone size: NA; CDR3 DNA: TGTGCCAGTAGTGGGCAGGGGGGAGGTTCACCCCTCCACTTT; CDR3 protein: CASSGQGGGSPLHF
J gene: TRBJ1-2; D gene: NA; V gene: TRBV5-1; CDR3 length: 16; clone size: NA; CDR3 DNA: TGCGCCAGCAGCGCGTACTCGGGCCGGGGTAACTATGGCTACACCTTC; CDR3 protein: CASSAYSGRGNYGYTF
J gene: TRBJ1-1; D gene: NA; V gene: TRBV7-2; CDR3 length: 13; clone size: once; CDR3 DNA: TGTGCCAGCAGCTTAGGAGGGTTCACTGAAGCTTTCTTT; CDR3 protein: CASSLGGFTEAFF
J gene: TRBJ2-3; D gene: TRBD1; V gene: TRBV2; CDR3 length: 15; clone size: few; CDR3 DNA: TGTGCCAGCAGCGCGACGGGACAGACCACAGATACGCAGTATTTT; CDR3 protein: CASSATGQTTDTQYF
J gene: TRBJ2-1; D gene: TRBD2; V gene: TRBV9; CDR3 length: 15; clone size: NA; CDR3 DNA: TGTGCCAGCAGCGTGAACGGGGGGGCGAACAATGAGCAGTTCTTC; CDR3 protein: CASSVNGGANNEQFF
J gene: TRBJ1-3; D gene: TRBD1; V gene: TRBV29-1; CDR3 length: 14; clone size: NA; CDR3 DNA: TGCAGCGTAGCCTCGACAGGGTCTGGAAACACCATATATTTT; CDR3 protein: CSVASTGSGNTIYF
J gene: TRBJ2-5; D gene: NA; V gene: TRBV9; CDR3 length: 15; clone size: NA; CDR3 DNA: TGTGCCAGCAGCGTAGGGGCAGGGGTGGTTGAGACCCAGTACTTC; CDR3 protein: CASSVGAGVVETQYF
J gene: TRBJ1-2; D gene: TRBD1; V gene: TRBV4-3; CDR3 length: 15; clone size: NA; CDR3 DNA: TGCGCCAGCAGCCAATACCCACAGGGACAGGATGGCTACACCTTC; CDR3 protein: CASSQYPQGQDGYTF
J gene: TRBJ1-2; D gene: NA; V gene: TRBV27; CDR3 length: 14; clone size: NA; CDR3 DNA: TGTGCCAGCAGTTTATCGAGCCGGGTATGGGGCTACACCTTC; CDR3 protein: CASSLSSRVWGYTF
J gene: TRBJ1-2; D gene: TRBD1; V gene: TRBV7-9; CDR3 length: 12; clone size: NA; CDR3 DNA: TGTTCCAGCAGCTACGGACAGGGCGGCTACACCTTC; CDR3 protein: CSSSYGQGGYTF
J gene: TRBJ2-7; D gene: NA; V gene: TRBV5-8; CDR3 length: 14; clone size: few; CDR3 DNA: TGTGCCAGCAGCTTGGATCCGGGATACAGCGAGCAGTACTTC; CDR3 protein: CASSLDPGYSEQYF
J gene: TRBJ1-2; D gene: TRBD1; V gene: TRBV10-3; CDR3 length: 18; clone size: few; CDR3 DNA: TGTGCCATCAGTGTTGTGGCGGGACAGGGCCGTTCTAGCTATGGCTACACCTTC; CDR3 protein: CAISVVAGQGRSSYGYTF
J gene: TRBJ1-2; D gene: TRBD1; V gene: TRBV6-1; CDR3 length: 15; clone size: once; CDR3 DNA: TGTGCCAGCAGTGAAAGGAAGACAGGGGGAAATGGCTACCCCTTC; CDR3 protein: CASSERKTGGNGYPF
J gene: TRBJ2-1; D gene: TRBD2; V gene: TRBV15; CDR3 length: 13; clone size: NA; CDR3 DNA: TGTGCCACCAGGCGGGAGATCTACAATGAGCAGTTCTTC; CDR3 protein: CATRREIYNEQFF
J gene: TRBJ2-1; D gene: TRBD2; V gene: TRBV7-3; CDR3 length: 18; clone size: NA; CDR3 DNA: TGTGCCAGCAGCTTAGAGGCGGGGGGGCCTCAGCTCTACAATGAGCAGTTCTTC; CDR3 protein: CASSLEAGGPQLYNEQFF
J gene: TRBJ2-1; D gene: NA; V gene: TRBV7-6; CDR3 length: 14; clone size: NA; CDR3 DNA: TGTGCCAGCAGCTCGGCGGGCCTAGCTTATGAGCAGTTCTTC; CDR3 protein: CASSSAGLAYEQFF
J gene: TRBJ1-3; D gene: NA; V gene: TRBV5-8; CDR3 length: 13; clone size: NA; CDR3 DNA: TGTGCCAGCAGCCGTTACTCTGGAAACACCATATATTTT; CDR3 protein: CASSRYSGNTIYF
J gene: TRBJ1-1; D gene: NA; V gene: TRBV7-8; CDR3 length: 13; clone size: few; CDR3 DNA: TGTGCCAGCAGCTTAGGACCCGAGGGTGAAGCTTTCTTT; CDR3 protein: CASSLGPEGEAFF
J gene: TRBJ2-3; D gene: NA; V gene: TRBV27; CDR3 length: 17; clone size: NA; CDR3 DNA: TGTGCCAGCAGTTTCCAACAAACCCTACGGGGAACAGATACGCAGTATTTT; CDR3 protein: CASSFQQTLRGTDTQYF
J gene: TRBJ2-1; D gene: TRBD2; V gene: TRBV27; CDR3 length: 17; clone size: few; CDR3 DNA: TGTGCCAGCAGTCCTATAGCGGGAGGCCCTAATTGGAATGAGCAGTTCTTC; CDR3 protein: CASSPIAGGPNWNEQFF
J gene: TRBJ1-6; D gene: NA; V gene: TRBV9; CDR3 length: 15; clone size: NA; CDR3 DNA: TGTGCCAGCAGCGTAGACGGGACCTATAATTCACCCCTCCACTTT; CDR3 protein: CASSVDGTYNSPLHF
J gene: TRBJ1-2; D gene: NA; V gene: TRBV10-3; CDR3 length: 12; clone size: NA; CDR3 DNA: TGTGCCATCAGTCCAAGGAGTGATGGCTACACCTTC; CDR3 protein: CAISPRSDGYTF
J gene: TRBJ1-1; D gene: NA; V gene: TRBV21-1; CDR3 length: 16; clone size: once; CDR3 DNA: TGTGCCAGCAGCAAAGGGGTGGGACAGGGAGGGACTGAAGCTTTCTTT; CDR3 protein: CASSKGVGQGGTEAFF
J gene: TRBJ1-2; D gene: NA; V gene: TRBV10-3; CDR3 length: 14; clone size: few; CDR3 DNA: TGTGCCATCAGTGAGTCGGAGAATAACTATGGCTACACCTTC; CDR3 protein: CAISESENNYGYTF
J gene: TRBJ2-1; D gene: TRBD1; V gene: TRBV6-4; CDR3 length: 15; clone size: NA; CDR3 DNA: TGTGCCAGCAGACCGGGACAGGGGGCCTACAATGAGCAGTTCTTC; CDR3 protein: CASRPGQGAYNEQFF
J gene: TRBJ1-1; D gene: TRBD1; V gene: TRBV12-5; CDR3 length: 17; clone size: NA; CDR3 DNA: TGTGCTAGTGGTTTGGCCCTCTCGGACAGGGACACTATTGAAGCTTTCTTT; CDR3 protein: CASGLALSDRDTIEAFF
J gene: TRBJ2-2; D gene: TRBD1; V gene: TRBV7-9; CDR3 length: 14; clone size: few; CDR3 DNA: TGTGCCAGCAGAACCGGGACAGGTACCGGGGAGCTGTTTTTT; CDR3 protein: CASRTGTGTGELFF
J gene: TRBJ1-3; D gene: NA; V gene: TRBV7-9; CDR3 length: 16; clone size: NA; CDR3 DNA: TGTGCCAGCAGCTTAACAGGGCCTTCGTCTGGAAACACCATATATTTT; CDR3 protein: CASSLTGPSSGNTIYF
J gene: TRBJ2-5; D gene: NA; V gene: TRBV5-4; CDR3 length: 14; clone size: NA; CDR3 DNA: TGTGCCAGCTCGCCAGGGATGGTACAAGAGACCCAGTACTTC; CDR3 protein: CASSPGMVQETQYF
J gene: TRBJ1-2; D gene: NA; V gene: TRBV5-6; CDR3 length: 13; clone size: NA; CDR3 DNA: TGTGCCAGCAGCTTGAGTTCAGGCCCCGGCTACACCTTC; CDR3 protein: CASSLSSGPGYTF
J gene: TRBJ2-1; D gene: TRBD2; V gene: TRBV2; CDR3 length: 14; clone size: NA; CDR3 DNA: TGTGCCAGCAGTGCCGATTCCCCTAGCGGGGGGGAGTTCTTC; CDR3 protein: CASSADSPSGGEFF
J gene: TRBJ1-1; D gene: NA; V gene: TRBV7-3; CDR3 length: 13; clone size: few; CDR3 DNA: TGTGCCAGCAGCCCCACAGCGAACACTGAAGCTTTCTTT; CDR3 protein: CASSPTANTEAFF
J gene: TRBJ2-7; D gene: NA; V gene: TRBV28; CDR3 length: 16; clone size: NA; CDR3 DNA: TGTGCCAGCAGTTTGTACCGGGACAAAAGCTCCTACGAGCAGTACTTC; CDR3 protein: CASSLYRDKSSYEQYF
J gene: TRBJ2-1; D gene: TRBD2; V gene: TRBV7-9; CDR3 length: 16; clone size: NA; CDR3 DNA: TGTTCCAGCAGCTTATATCCCCGCGGGAGGGACGGTGAGCAGTTCTTC; CDR3 protein: CSSSLYPRGRDGEQFF
J gene: TRBJ2-7; D gene: NA; V gene: TRBV29-1; CDR3 length: 15; clone size: NA; CDR3 DNA: TGCAGCGTTGAAGGCGGGACCGCGGGTGACTACGAGCAGTACTTC; CDR3 protein: CSVEGGTAGDYEQYF
J gene: TRBJ2-5; D gene: NA; V gene: TRBV28; CDR3 length: 15; clone size: NA; CDR3 DNA: TGTGCCAGCAGTTTTATAGGGGTTCGGCAAGAGACCCAGTACTTC; CDR3 protein: CASSFIGVRQETQYF
J gene: TRBJ2-3; D gene: NA; V gene: TRBV19; CDR3 length: 14; clone size: NA; CDR3 DNA: TGTGCCAGTAGGCGGGGTTATAGCACAGATACGCAGTATTTT; CDR3 protein: CASRRGYSTDTQYF
J gene: TRBJ2-2; D gene: TRBD2; V gene: TRBV2; CDR3 length: 18; clone size: NA; CDR3 DNA: TGTGCCAGCAGTGGAGCCCGTAGCGGGGGGCACGACACCGGGGAGCTGTTTTTT; CDR3 protein: CASSGARSGGHDTGELFF
J gene: TRBJ2-5; D gene: TRBD2; V gene: TRBV6-1; CDR3 length: 16; clone size: NA; CDR3 DNA: TGTGCCAGCAGTGCCCGAGTAGCGGGGGGGCCAGAGACCCAGTACTTC; CDR3 protein: CASSARVAGGPETQYF
J gene: TRBJ2-7; D gene: TRBD2; V gene: TRBV7-9; CDR3 length: 17; clone size: few; CDR3 DNA: TGTGCCAGCAGCCCACCCAGGAGCGGGGATGTATCCTACGAGCAGTACTTC; CDR3 protein: CASSPPRSGDVSYEQYF
J gene: TRBJ2-5; D gene: TRBD2; V gene: TRBV6-5; CDR3 length: 14; clone size: NA; CDR3 DNA: TGTGCCAGCACCCGTAGCGGGAGCCAAGAGACCCAGTACTTC; CDR3 protein: CASTRSGSQETQYF
J gene: TRBJ2-1; D gene: TRBD2; V gene: TRBV18; CDR3 length: 16; clone size: NA; CDR3 DNA: TGTGCCAGCTCACCTAGCGGGAGTTCGTCCTACAATGAGCAGTTCTTC; CDR3 protein: CASSPSGSSSYNEQFF
J gene: TRBJ2-1; D gene: TRBD2; V gene: TRBV18; CDR3 length: 15; clone size: NA; CDR3 DNA: TGTGCCAGCTCAGCAGGGACTAGCGGGGCCCGCGGGCAGTTCTTC; CDR3 protein: CASSAGTSGARGQFF
J gene: TRBJ1-3; D gene: NA; V gene: TRBV10-2; CDR3 length: 13; clone size: NA; CDR3 DNA: TGCGCCAGCCTGGGCAGGCCTGGAAACACCATATATTTT; CDR3 protein: CASLGRPGNTIYF
J gene: TRBJ1-4; D gene: NA; V gene: TRBV28; CDR3 length: 15; clone size: few; CDR3 DNA: TGTGCCAGCAGTTCCCCCAGGGCAACTAATGAAAAACTGTTTTTT; CDR3 protein: CASSSPRATNEKLFF
J gene: TRBJ1-5; D gene: TRBD1; V gene: TRBV27; CDR3 length: 18; clone size: once; CDR3 DNA: TGTGCCAGCCAGAGGGACAGGGATCTTGTAAGTAGCAATCAGCCCCAGCATTTT; CDR3 protein: CASQRDRDLVSSNQPQHF
J gene: TRBJ2-7; D gene: NA; V gene: TRBV28; CDR3 length: 12; clone size: few; CDR3 DNA: TGTGCCAGCAGTTTCCAGGGCTACGAGCAGTACTTC; CDR3 protein: CASSFQGYEQYF
J gene: TRBJ1-1; D gene: NA; V gene: TRBV4-2; CDR3 length: 14; clone size: NA; CDR3 DNA: TGTGCCAGCAGCTACGGGGACGGGGGAACTGAAGCTTTCTTT; CDR3 protein: CASSYGDGGTEAFF